The TCR beta chain described here comes from a study of OX40 agonist ivuxolimab in advanced cancers. Study information: Intravenous ivuxolimab at 0.01 to 10 mg/kg was given to patients every 2 weeks.

Patients were ruled out by autoimmune disease history or systemic immunosuppression. The CDR3 contains 10 residues. With 7 bases removed from V and 7 bases from J, the gap between germline ends came to 6 bases. CDR1 and CDR2 from the germline V gene are LGHNT and FRNRAP. Study-wide points: Clones of CD4+ and CD8+ blood T cells grew by week 6 at doses of 0.1 to 3.0 mg/kg. Mean expanded clone counts were higher in CD8+ than CD4+ T cells.

Assay: immunoSEQ multiplex PCR; the TCRdb copy retains only in-frame clones and omits some. The table includes 70,000 to 90,000 clones, about 81% detected once. About this clone: The antigen remains undetermined.

This clonotype was sampled from an adult with an advanced solid tumor such as melanoma, head and neck, liver or kidney cancer. This chain uses TRBV12-5 with TRBJ2-3; D is unresolved. Sequencing used CD4+ or CD8+ T cells sorted from blood, obtained in a trial of the OX40 agonist ivuxolimab. The CDR3 loop is CASASHTQYF. As DNA, the CDR3 is TGTGCTAGTGCCTCACATACGCAGTATTTT.